These T cell receptor beta chains were read from a single sample in a study of shared clonotypes between healthy human individuals. Some clones are missing from TCRdb's copy, which holds only in-frame ones; the method was immunoSEQ multiplex PCR. The sample records 600,000 to 750,000 clones, around 77% being singletons. The specimen was memory CD4+ T cells sorted from blood. Receptor source: a woman aged 25 to 39 in good health. Each CDR3 is given with its conserved first and last residue. Each record gives: CDR3 DNA, CDR3 protein, CDR3 length, D gene, J gene, V gene, clone size. The D gene is left open where the match is weak. Clone size is not always given. Where it is, it says once, few, many or a class for expanded clones.

CDR3nt: TGTGCCAGCAGTTTGGCGGGAGAGACGTCCGGGGAGCTGTTTTTT
CDR3aa: CASSLAGETSGELFF
len: 15
d_gene: TRBD2
j_gene: TRBJ2-2
v_gene: TRBV6-6
abundance: -

CDR3nt: TGTGCCAGCAGTGAAGCTAGGGGGACAGCTGAAAAACTGTTTTTT
CDR3aa: CASSEARGTAEKLFF
len: 15
d_gene: TRBD1
j_gene: TRBJ1-4
v_gene: TRBV6-1
abundance: few

CDR3nt: TGCGCCAGCAGTGAGTCGGGGGGGAACGGCTACACCTTC
CDR3aa: CASSESGGNGYTF
len: 13
d_gene: -
j_gene: TRBJ1-2
v_gene: TRBV10-1
abundance: once

CDR3nt: TGCGCCAGCAGTGAGCGGACTAGCGGGTTAAATGAGCAGTTCTTC
CDR3aa: CASSERTSGLNEQFF
len: 15
d_gene: TRBD2
j_gene: TRBJ2-1
v_gene: TRBV10-1
abundance: -

CDR3nt: TGTGCCAGCAGCTCAGTGGGCGCGGGAGTTTTGGTCTTC
CDR3aa: CASSSVGAGVLVF
len: 13
d_gene: TRBD2
j_gene: TRBJ2-1
v_gene: TRBV7-2
abundance: few

CDR3nt: TGTGCCGCACTGGACATCCCTGGGCCGAGCTCCTACGAGCAGTACTTC
CDR3aa: CAALDIPGPSSYEQYF
len: 16
d_gene: -
j_gene: TRBJ2-7
v_gene: TRBV9
abundance: few

CDR3nt: TGCGCCAGCAGCCAAGAAAGGGACAGGGGGCTGAATGGCTACACCTTC
CDR3aa: CASSQERDRGLNGYTF
len: 16
d_gene: TRBD1
j_gene: TRBJ1-2
v_gene: TRBV4-1
abundance: -

CDR3nt: TGCGCCAGCAGCTCGAGGACAGGGTCCTACGAGCAGTACTTC
CDR3aa: CASSSRTGSYEQYF
len: 14
d_gene: TRBD1
j_gene: TRBJ2-7
v_gene: TRBV5-1
abundance: -

CDR3nt: TGTGCCAGCTCGGGACAGGGCTATGGCTACACCTTC
CDR3aa: CASSGQGYGYTF
len: 12
d_gene: TRBD1
j_gene: TRBJ1-2
v_gene: TRBV28
abundance: -

CDR3nt: TGCGCCAGCAGTGAACAGGGTATCACAGATACGCAGTATTTT
CDR3aa: CASSEQGITDTQYF
len: 14
d_gene: -
j_gene: TRBJ2-3
v_gene: TRBV10-2
abundance: many

CDR3nt: TGTGCCAGCAGCGACCCATACAGGGGCAAGGACTACGAGCAGTACTTC
CDR3aa: CASSDPYRGKDYEQYF
len: 16
d_gene: TRBD1
j_gene: TRBJ2-7
v_gene: TRBV7-2
abundance: -

CDR3nt: TGTGCCAGCAGCCGGGCTGGGGTGACTCGGGAAAACATTCAGTACTTC
CDR3aa: CASSRAGVTRENIQYF
len: 16
d_gene: -
j_gene: TRBJ2-4
v_gene: TRBV28
abundance: -

CDR3nt: TGTGCCAGCAGCTTAACCGGGACAGACACCGGGGAGCTGTTTTTT
CDR3aa: CASSLTGTDTGELFF
len: 15
d_gene: TRBD1
j_gene: TRBJ2-2
v_gene: TRBV5-6
abundance: -

CDR3nt: TGTGCCAGCAGTTACTACAAGGGGGAATTGGGAAAACTGTTTTTT
CDR3aa: CASSYYKGELGKLFF
len: 15
d_gene: -
j_gene: TRBJ1-4
v_gene: TRBV7-4
abundance: -

CDR3nt: TGTGCCAGCAGCTTAGGGGACAGCTATGGCTACACCTTC
CDR3aa: CASSLGDSYGYTF
len: 13
d_gene: TRBD1
j_gene: TRBJ1-2
v_gene: TRBV5-4
abundance: -

CDR3nt: TGTGCCAGCAGCTCTTACAGGGTCGCCGAGCAGTACTTC
CDR3aa: CASSSYRVAEQYF
len: 13
d_gene: -
j_gene: TRBJ2-7
v_gene: TRBV7-6
abundance: -

CDR3nt: TGTGCCAGCTCACCCGCGAGCTTAGCCCGGGGGAACAATGAGCAGTTCTTC
CDR3aa: CASSPASLARGNNEQFF
len: 17
d_gene: -
j_gene: TRBJ2-1
v_gene: TRBV18
abundance: -

CDR3nt: TGTGCCAGCTCACCACAGGAACGGGAGATGGGGCAGTTCTTC
CDR3aa: CASSPQEREMGQFF
len: 14
d_gene: -
j_gene: TRBJ2-1
v_gene: TRBV18
abundance: few

CDR3nt: TGTGCCAGCAGCTTAACCGGGCGTGACGAGCAGTACTTC
CDR3aa: CASSLTGRDEQYF
len: 13
d_gene: -
j_gene: TRBJ2-7
v_gene: TRBV7-9
abundance: -

CDR3nt: TGCAGCGTTGCGGGAACAGGGGGCACTGGGGCCTACGAGCAGTACTTC
CDR3aa: CSVAGTGGTGAYEQYF
len: 16
d_gene: TRBD1
j_gene: TRBJ2-7
v_gene: TRBV29-1
abundance: many

CDR3nt: TGTGCCAGCAGTTTAGCCTCCGGGACAGGGATTTGGGGCTACACCTTC
CDR3aa: CASSLASGTGIWGYTF
len: 16
d_gene: TRBD1
j_gene: TRBJ1-2
v_gene: TRBV28
abundance: -

CDR3nt: TGTGCCAGCAGTCTCCCGGGGGCACACACTGAAGCTTTCTTT
CDR3aa: CASSLPGAHTEAFF
len: 14
d_gene: -
j_gene: TRBJ1-1
v_gene: TRBV28
abundance: -

CDR3nt: TGTGCCAGCAGCTTAGCGGGGGTCACCAACACCGGGGAGCTGTTTTTT
CDR3aa: CASSLAGVTNTGELFF
len: 16
d_gene: -
j_gene: TRBJ2-2
v_gene: TRBV7-8
abundance: -

CDR3nt: TGTGCCAGTAGTAGAGGACTAGCGGATACGCAGTATTTT
CDR3aa: CASSRGLADTQYF
len: 13
d_gene: TRBD2
j_gene: TRBJ2-3
v_gene: TRBV19
abundance: -

CDR3nt: TGTGCCAGCTCACCAAGAGGACAGGGAAGGGGGAGCTCTGGAAACACCATATATTTT
CDR3aa: CASSPRGQGRGSSGNTIYF
len: 19
d_gene: TRBD1
j_gene: TRBJ1-3
v_gene: TRBV18
abundance: -

CDR3nt: TGTGCCAGCAGCTCCTCCGGGACAGTGAACGACGAGCAGTACTTC
CDR3aa: CASSSSGTVNDEQYF
len: 15
d_gene: TRBD1
j_gene: TRBJ2-7
v_gene: TRBV7-8
abundance: once

CDR3nt: TGTGCCAGCAGCCGGACTAGCGGGAGAGATACGCAGTATTTT
CDR3aa: CASSRTSGRDTQYF
len: 14
d_gene: TRBD2
j_gene: TRBJ2-3
v_gene: TRBV7-3
abundance: -

CDR3nt: TGTGCCAGCAGTGAAGCGAGTGGAGGCAGCACAGATACGCAGTATTTT
CDR3aa: CASSEASGGSTDTQYF
len: 16
d_gene: -
j_gene: TRBJ2-3
v_gene: TRBV2
abundance: -

CDR3nt: TGTGCCAGCGGTAGTGCATTGGGCAATCAGCCCCAGCATTTT
CDR3aa: CASGSALGNQPQHF
len: 14
d_gene: -
j_gene: TRBJ1-5
v_gene: TRBV6-1
abundance: -

CDR3nt: TGTGCCAGCAGCTCTAGCGGGACCACAGATACGCAGTATTTT
CDR3aa: CASSSSGTTDTQYF
len: 14
d_gene: TRBD2
j_gene: TRBJ2-3
v_gene: TRBV5-4
abundance: -

CDR3nt: TGTGCCAGCAGCTTAGGGGCCCAAGAGACCCAGTACTTC
CDR3aa: CASSLGAQETQYF
len: 13
d_gene: -
j_gene: TRBJ2-5
v_gene: TRBV11-2
abundance: -

CDR3nt: TGTGCCAGCAGTCGGGACAGGACAGAGCAGTACTTC
CDR3aa: CASSRDRTEQYF
len: 12
d_gene: TRBD1
j_gene: TRBJ2-7
v_gene: TRBV7-2
abundance: few

CDR3nt: TGTGCCAGCAGAACTTATAGGGGTAGCCGACAGTTCTTC
CDR3aa: CASRTYRGSRQFF
len: 13
d_gene: -
j_gene: TRBJ2-1
v_gene: TRBV11-2
abundance: once

CDR3nt: TGCGCCAGCAGCTTGGGGGACAGGGATCGCGAAAAACTGTTTTTT
CDR3aa: CASSLGDRDREKLFF
len: 15
d_gene: TRBD1
j_gene: TRBJ1-4
v_gene: TRBV5-1
abundance: few

CDR3nt: TGCGCCAGCAGCCAGCAACAGAACACTGAAGCTTTCTTT
CDR3aa: CASSQQQNTEAFF
len: 13
d_gene: -
j_gene: TRBJ1-1
v_gene: TRBV5-1
abundance: many

CDR3nt: TGTGCCAGCAGCTCCCGGGACAGCTCCTACGAGCAGTACTTC
CDR3aa: CASSSRDSSYEQYF
len: 14
d_gene: TRBD1
j_gene: TRBJ2-7
v_gene: TRBV7-9
abundance: -

CDR3nt: TGCAGCGTTGGGGGGACTTCCTACAATGAGCAGTTCTTC
CDR3aa: CSVGGTSYNEQFF
len: 13
d_gene: -
j_gene: TRBJ2-1
v_gene: TRBV29-1
abundance: -

CDR3nt: TGTGCCAGTTCCGGGACAGGGGTCACTGAGCAGTTCTTC
CDR3aa: CASSGTGVTEQFF
len: 13
d_gene: TRBD1
j_gene: TRBJ2-1
v_gene: TRBV19
abundance: -

CDR3nt: TGCGCCAGCAGCGCACGCTCTGCGGGAGGGTACAATGAGCAGTTCTTC
CDR3aa: CASSARSAGGYNEQFF
len: 16
d_gene: TRBD2
j_gene: TRBJ2-1
v_gene: TRBV5-1
abundance: -

CDR3nt: TGTGCCAGCAGCGTAGGCACTAGCGGGATATACGAGCAGTACTTC
CDR3aa: CASSVGTSGIYEQYF
len: 15
d_gene: TRBD2
j_gene: TRBJ2-7
v_gene: TRBV9
abundance: few

CDR3nt: TGTGCCAGCAGTCTGCTGGACCGGATTTCTTATGGCTACACCTTC
CDR3aa: CASSLLDRISYGYTF
len: 15
d_gene: -
j_gene: TRBJ1-2
v_gene: TRBV28
abundance: many

CDR3nt: TGTGCCAGCAGTTACCAGGGCGATACTGAAGCTTTCTTT
CDR3aa: CASSYQGDTEAFF
len: 13
d_gene: -
j_gene: TRBJ1-1
v_gene: TRBV6-5
abundance: -

CDR3nt: TGTGCCAGCAGCCAAGCGGTAAGCTCCGAGCAGTACTTC
CDR3aa: CASSQAVSSEQYF
len: 13
d_gene: -
j_gene: TRBJ2-7
v_gene: TRBV4-2
abundance: -

CDR3nt: TGTGCCAGCAGCTTAGCAAGCACAGATACGCAGTATTTT
CDR3aa: CASSLASTDTQYF
len: 13
d_gene: -
j_gene: TRBJ2-3
v_gene: TRBV7-6
abundance: -

CDR3nt: TGTGCCAGCAGTTCCGACAGGGGGCCGGGGAATGAGCAGTTCTTC
CDR3aa: CASSSDRGPGNEQFF
len: 15
d_gene: TRBD1
j_gene: TRBJ2-1
v_gene: TRBV2
abundance: once

CDR3nt: TGTGCCAGCAGCTTGGGGGACAGGGGGCTCCATGGCTACACCTTC
CDR3aa: CASSLGDRGLHGYTF
len: 15
d_gene: TRBD1
j_gene: TRBJ1-2
v_gene: TRBV5-5
abundance: -

CDR3nt: TGTGCCAGCAGTTTGGCTGGGGCCAACGTCCTGACTTTC
CDR3aa: CASSLAGANVLTF
len: 13
d_gene: -
j_gene: TRBJ2-6
v_gene: TRBV28
abundance: once

CDR3nt: TGTGCCAGCAGCTTGGGACAGGGGCCCAATCAGCCCCAGCATTTT
CDR3aa: CASSLGQGPNQPQHF
len: 15
d_gene: TRBD1
j_gene: TRBJ1-5
v_gene: TRBV5-6
abundance: -

CDR3nt: TGTGCCAGCAGCTTAGAGGCGGGGAGGGGAGAGACCCAGTACTTC
CDR3aa: CASSLEAGRGETQYF
len: 15
d_gene: TRBD2
j_gene: TRBJ2-5
v_gene: TRBV7-8
abundance: -

CDR3nt: TGTGCCACCTCCAGTACAGATACGCAGTATTTT
CDR3aa: CATSSTDTQYF
len: 11
d_gene: -
j_gene: TRBJ2-3
v_gene: TRBV19
abundance: -

CDR3nt: TGTGCCAGCAGCGAGGGGGGACTAGCGGGAGGTGATGAGCAGTTCTTC
CDR3aa: CASSEGGLAGGDEQFF
len: 16
d_gene: TRBD2
j_gene: TRBJ2-1
v_gene: TRBV9
abundance: -

CDR3nt: TGCGCCAGCAGTGAGTCGCGCGGGTTCGCGAACACCGGGGAGCTGTTTTTT
CDR3aa: CASSESRGFANTGELFF
len: 17
d_gene: -
j_gene: TRBJ2-2
v_gene: TRBV10-2
abundance: -

CDR3nt: TGCAGCGTCTACAGGGCTGGGGCCAACGTCCTGACTTTC
CDR3aa: CSVYRAGANVLTF
len: 13
d_gene: -
j_gene: TRBJ2-6
v_gene: TRBV29-1
abundance: -

CDR3nt: TGTGCGACCAAACTAGCGGGCACAGATACGCAGTATTTT
CDR3aa: CATKLAGTDTQYF
len: 13
d_gene: TRBD2
j_gene: TRBJ2-3
v_gene: TRBV6-5
abundance: -

CDR3nt: TGCAGCGTTGATAACAGGTTGAACACTGAAGCTTTCTTT
CDR3aa: CSVDNRLNTEAFF
len: 13
d_gene: -
j_gene: TRBJ1-1
v_gene: TRBV29-1
abundance: -

CDR3nt: TGTGCCAGTAGTATCGGACAGACCTTTCCTGGAAACACCATATATTTT
CDR3aa: CASSIGQTFPGNTIYF
len: 16
d_gene: -
j_gene: TRBJ1-3
v_gene: TRBV19
abundance: -

CDR3nt: TGCGCCAGCAGCCAAGTGATTTTACTGTCTGGAAACACCATATATTTT
CDR3aa: CASSQVILLSGNTIYF
len: 16
d_gene: -
j_gene: TRBJ1-3
v_gene: TRBV4-1
abundance: -

CDR3nt: TGTGCCAGCAGCTTAGGATTAGTCACCGGGGAGCTGTTTTTT
CDR3aa: CASSLGLVTGELFF
len: 14
d_gene: -
j_gene: TRBJ2-2
v_gene: TRBV7-8
abundance: few